The next 16 T cell receptor beta chains were all read from a single sample in a study of cytotoxic CD8 clonotypes in ibrutinib-treated CLL. Libraries were prepared by immunoSEQ multiplex PCR; TCRdb keeps only in-frame clonotypes and omits some of them. The top ten hold about 39% of the sample, which has 65,000 to 90,000 clones, roughly 83% seen once. The specimen was PBMCs, collected after 24 months of ibrutinib treatment. The receptors here all came from a human donor with chronic lymphocytic leukemia.

A few counts support this clone. V usage is TRBV28 and J usage is TRBJ1-5, with a possible D match to TRBD1 (6 bases). Germline loops: CDR1 MDHEN, CDR2 SYDVKM. Deletions cut 11 bases from V and 10 bases from J, with 18 bases between. CDR3 length: 12 amino acids. The CDR3 loop reads CALGEVGGPQHF. CDR3 DNA sequence: TGTGCCTTAGGGGAGGTAGGGGGACCCCAGCATTTT.

The V gene is TRBV11-3, the J gene TRBJ2-7; TRBD1 aligns across 12 bases. The CDR3 loop spans 16 amino acids. The germline V gene has CDR1 SGHNT and CDR2 YENEEA. The J segment lost 4 bases and the V segment lost 0 bases, leaving 4 bases of the junction unmatched. As DNA, the CDR3 is TGTGCCAGCAGCTTAGAGGGGGACAGGGGGCCTTACGAGCAGTACTTC. The encoded protein is CASSLEGDRGPYEQYF. The variable domain in full, completed from reference TRBV11-3 and TRBJ2-7, reads EAGVVQSPRYKIIEKKQPVAFWCNPISGHNTLYWYLQNLGQGPELLIRYENEEAVDDSQLPKDRFSAERLKGVDSTLKIQPAELGDSAVYLCASSLEGDRGPYEQYFGPGTRLTVT.

About this clone: Other nucleotide sequences in the sample specify the same CDR3. The V call is TRBV30, the J call TRBJ1-5, with D hard to call. The length of the CDR3 is 13 residues. The V end lost 0 bases, the J end lost 5 bases, and 8 bases lay between the germline ends. Germline V CDR1 and CDR2: GTSNPN, SVGIG (reference sequence). CDR3 nucleotides: TGTGCCTGGAGTGTAGGGAGAGATCAGCCCCAGCATTTT. Translating gives CAWSVGRDQPQHF.

The chain has TRBV2 and TRBJ1-4; 8 nucleotides match TRBD1. The CDR3 covers 14 residues. After removal of 4 bases from V and 5 bases from J, the junction contained 3 bases not matched to a gene. Germline-derived CDR1 and CDR2 are SNHLY and FYNNEI. CDR3 amino acids: CASSGQGANEKLFF. The CDR3 nucleotides are TGTGCCAGCAGTGGCCAGGGGGCGAATGAAAAACTGTTTTTT.

The genes are TRBV7-9 and TRBJ2-2; no firm D call. Germline V gives CDR1 SEHNR, CDR2 FQNEAQ (reference sequence). CDR3 size: 13 residues. V lost 2 bases, J lost 6 bases, and 7 bases lay in between. CDR3 loop: CASSLTSPGELFF. The DNA for the CDR3 is TGTGCCAGCAGCTTAACTTCCCCCGGGGAGCTGTTTTTT.

The chain is built from TRBV6-5 and TRBJ1-1; perhaps TRBD1 as D (6 bases). The CDR3 is made up of 15 amino acids. Trimming shortened V by 6 bases and J by 1 base, and 15 bases separated the two germline ends. Germline values: CDR1 MNHEY, CDR2 SVGAGI. Here the CDR3 DNA reads TGTGCCAGCAGCCCCTGGGGACACCCGAACACTGAAGCTTTCTTT. This encodes CASSPWGHPNTEAFF.

This clone appeared once. CDR3 sequence (DNA): TGTGCCAGCAGCCAGACAGGGAGAGCGGGAGTGGGGGTCGAGCAGTACTTC. Protein product: CASSQTGRAGVGVEQYF. The rearrangement joins TRBV9 to TRBJ2-7; D might be TRBD2 (8 bases). CDR3 length: 17 amino acids. Trimming took off 4 bases at V and 6 bases at J, with 26 bases between the two ends. Germline assignment: CDR1 SGDLS and CDR2 YYNGEE.

This chain links TRBV9 with TRBJ2-1; 12 bases align to TRBD2. The CDR3 runs to 14 residues. Germline loops: CDR1 SGDLS, CDR2 YYNGEE. V dropped 0 bases and J dropped 12; count of bases not matched to a gene: 4. The CDR3, as DNA: TGTGCCAGCAGCGTAGCACTAGCGGGAGGTTGGCAGTTCTTC. Protein product: CASSVALAGGWQFF.

The V call is TRBV14, the J call TRBJ2-7; possible D gene TRBD2, 5 bases. CDR1 and CDR2 from the germline V gene are SGHDN and FVKESK. The CDR3 contains 13 residues. V was shortened by 4 bases and J by 6 bases, with 13 bases between the two germline ends. This CDR3 is CASSPISGSEQYF. The CDR3 DNA reads as TGTGCCAGCAGCCCCATAAGCGGATCCGAGCAGTACTTC.

In regard to this clone: Germline and junction disagree at one end, which may indicate a read error. V usage is TRBV5-1 and J usage is TRBJ1-2; D might be TRBD1 (5 bases). This CDR3 is built from 14 residues. Looked up from germline, CDR1 is SGHRS and CDR2 is YFSETQ. The DNA of the CDR3 is TGTGCCAGCAGCTTGAACAGGATTAACTATGGCTACACCTTC. Encoded protein: CASSLNRINYGYTF.

This chain uses TRBV27 with TRBJ2-3; D is uncertain. Trimming took off 3 bases at V and 0 bases at J, with 4 bases between the two ends. CDR1 and CDR2 from the germline V gene are MNHEY and SMNVEV (reference sequence). The CDR3 covers 13 residues. The DNA of the CDR3 is TGTGCCAGCAGTTTCGGCAGCACAGATACGCAGTATTTT. Encoded protein: CASSFGSTDTQYF.

The rearrangement joins TRBV9 to TRBJ2-1, with a possible D match to TRBD1 (5 bases). Between the trimmed V and J ends, which lost 3 bases and 9 bases, there was a span of 7 bases. Germline CDR1 reads SGDLS; CDR2 reads YYNGEE. CDR3 length: 11 amino acids. The DNA of the CDR3 is TGTGCCAGCAGCGAGGGGCCTGAGCAGTTCTTC. Amino acid sequence: CASSEGPEQFF. Combining the CDR3 with reference TRBV9 and TRBJ2-1 gives the whole variable domain DSGVTQTPKHLITATGQRVTLRCSPRSGDLSVYWYQQSLDQGLQFLIQYYNGEERAKGNILERFSAQQFPDLHSELNLSSLELGDSALYFCASSEGPEQFFGPGTRLTVL.

The gene calls are TRBV9 and TRBJ2-2, with TRBD2 matching over 7 bases. Germline lookup yields CDR1 SGDLS and CDR2 YYNGEE. The CDR3 runs to 13 residues. V trimming: 1 base; J trimming: 6 bases; junction bases outside the gene matches: 0. The DNA for the CDR3 is TGTGCCAGCAGCGTACGGGGGGCCGGGGAGCTGTTTTTT. It translates to CASSVRGAGELFF.

The chain recombines TRBV11-1 with TRBJ2-2; no reliable D call. V was clipped by 2 bases and J by 8 bases, with 6 bases between them. The CDR3 loop spans 12 amino acids. CDR1 SGHAT and CDR2 FQDESV come from the germline V gene (reference sequence). The CDR3 nucleotides are TGTGCCAGCAGCTTATTAGGGGGGGAGCTGTTTTTT. Its protein product is CASSLLGGELFF.

V gene TRBV6-6 combines with J gene TRBJ2-7, with 8 bases lining up with TRBD2. The V segment lost 5 bases and the J segment 6 bases; nucleotides outside the gene matches: 6. Per the germline V gene, CDR1 is MNHNY and CDR2 is SVGAGI (reference sequence). This CDR3 region has 13 residues. CDR3 DNA: TGTGCCAGCAGTCTCGGACTAGCAATCGAGCAGTACTTC. Its protein product is CASSLGLAIEQYF.

This clone was observed a single time. The V call is TRBV4-3, the J call TRBJ2-1, with TRBD1 identical over 9 bases. The germline CDR1 and CDR2 sequences are LGHNA and YSLEER. After removal of 2 bases from V and 0 bases from J, the junction contained 8 bases not matched to a gene. This CDR3 spans 18 amino acids. In DNA form, the CDR3 reads TGCGCCAGCAGCCAACTCCCTCCGGGACAGGGCTCCTACAATGAGCAGTTCTTC. Translated: CASSQLPPGQGSYNEQFF.